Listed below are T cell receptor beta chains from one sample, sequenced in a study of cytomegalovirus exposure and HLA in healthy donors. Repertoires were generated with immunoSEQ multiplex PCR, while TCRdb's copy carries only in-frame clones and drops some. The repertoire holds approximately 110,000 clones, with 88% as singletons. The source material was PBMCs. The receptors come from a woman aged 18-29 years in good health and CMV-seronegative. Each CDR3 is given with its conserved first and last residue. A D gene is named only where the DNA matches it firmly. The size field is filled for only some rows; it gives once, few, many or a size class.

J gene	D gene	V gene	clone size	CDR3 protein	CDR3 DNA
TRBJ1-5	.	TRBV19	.	CASSTLGTSSNQPQHF	TGTGCCAGTAGTACACTAGGGACATCGAGCAATCAGCCCCAGCATTTT
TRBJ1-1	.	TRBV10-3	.	CAISAAGNTEAFF	TGTGCCATCAGTGCGGCGGGAAACACTGAAGCTTTCTTT
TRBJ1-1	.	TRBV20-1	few	CSARGSTEAFF	TGCAGTGCTAGAGGTAGCACTGAAGCTTTCTTT
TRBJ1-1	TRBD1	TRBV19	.	CASWDRRNTEAFF	TGTGCCAGTTGGGACAGGCGTAACACTGAAGCTTTCTTT
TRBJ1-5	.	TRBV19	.	CASSIATLSNQPQHF	TGTGCCAGTAGTATAGCAACTTTGAGCAATCAGCCCCAGCATTTT
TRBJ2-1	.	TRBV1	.	CTSSPEAGGTTPSNEQFF	TGCACCAGCAGCCCGGAAGCGGGAGGCACTACCCCCTCCAATGAGCAGTTCTTC
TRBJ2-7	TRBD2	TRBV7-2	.	CASRYKTSGVPYEQYF	TGTGCCAGCAGATACAAGACTAGCGGGGTCCCCTACGAGCAGTACTTC
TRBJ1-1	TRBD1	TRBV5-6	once	CASSFGTGGLGAFF	TGTGCCAGCAGCTTTGGGACAGGAGGATTGGGAGCTTTCTTT
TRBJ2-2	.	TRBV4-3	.	CASSPDRSYGELFF	TGCGCCAGCAGCCCGGACAGATCTTACGGGGAGCTGTTTTTT
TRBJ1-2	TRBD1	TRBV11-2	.	CASSSPGQGLGYGYTF	TGTGCCAGCAGCAGCCCGGGACAGGGGCTCGGCTATGGCTACACCTTC
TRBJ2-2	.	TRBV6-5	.	CASSPQVTGELFF	TGTGCCAGCAGTCCCCAGGTCACCGGGGAGCTGTTTTTT
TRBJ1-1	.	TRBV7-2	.	CASSTGTQNTEAFF	TGTGCCAGCAGCACAGGGACACAGAACACTGAAGCTTTCTTT
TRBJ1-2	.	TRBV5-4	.	CASSLAENYGYTF	TGTGCCAGCAGCTTGGCAGAAAACTATGGCTACACCTTC
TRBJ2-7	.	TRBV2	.	CASSELTGSSYEQYF	TGTGCCAGCAGCGAACTTACAGGGAGCTCCTACGAGCAGTACTTC
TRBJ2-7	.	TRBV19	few	CASSIDSSYEQYF	TGTGCCAGTAGTATCGACAGCTCCTACGAGCAGTACTTC
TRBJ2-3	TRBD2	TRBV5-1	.	CASSLGLAGGRTDTQYF	TGCGCCAGCAGCTTGGGGCTAGCGGGAGGGCGGACAGATACGCAGTATTTT
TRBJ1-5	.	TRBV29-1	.	CSVGETFSNQPQHF	TGCAGCGTTGGGGAGACGTTTAGCAATCAGCCCCAGCATTTT
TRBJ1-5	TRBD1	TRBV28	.	CASSRGTATDSNQPQHF	TGTGCCAGCAGTCGGGGGACAGCGACAGATAGCAATCAGCCCCAGCATTTT
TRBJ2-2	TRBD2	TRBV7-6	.	CASSRLAGGGTGELFF	TGTGCCAGCAGCCGACTAGCGGGGGGGGGCACCGGGGAGCTGTTTTTT
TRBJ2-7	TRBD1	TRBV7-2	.	CASSRGGQRVEQYF	TGTGCCAGCAGCCGAGGGGGCCAAAGAGTCGAGCAGTACTTC
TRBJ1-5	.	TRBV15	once	CATSRTNQPQHF	TGTGCCACCAGCAGGACAAACCAGCCCCAGCATTTT
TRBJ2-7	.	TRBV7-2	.	CASSLAPGETYEQYF	TGTGCCAGCAGCTTAGCCCCCGGGGAAACCTACGAGCAGTACTTC
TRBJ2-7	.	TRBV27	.	CASSLAVTYEQYF	TGTGCCAGCAGTTTAGCAGTGACCTACGAGCAGTACTTC
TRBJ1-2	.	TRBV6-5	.	CASTNGAGNYGYTF	TGTGCCAGCACCAACGGGGCGGGGAACTATGGCTACACCTTC
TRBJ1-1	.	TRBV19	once	CASSDRIRNTEAFF	TGTGCCAGTAGTGACAGGATCCGGAACACTGAAGCTTTCTTT
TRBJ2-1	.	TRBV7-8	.	CASSLARVNEQFF	TGTGCCAGCAGCTTAGCGAGGGTCAATGAGCAGTTCTTC
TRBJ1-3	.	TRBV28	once	CASSSRVGGNTIYF	TGTGCCAGCAGCTCCAGGGTTGGTGGAAACACCATATATTTT
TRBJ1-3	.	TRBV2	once	CASSRPGSAGNTIYF	TGTGCCAGCAGTAGACCGGGGAGCGCCGGAAACACCATATATTTT
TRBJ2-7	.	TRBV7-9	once	CASSAVGGPQYF	TGTGCCAGCAGCGCAGTCGGGGGGCCTCAGTACTTC
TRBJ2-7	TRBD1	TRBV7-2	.	CASSVGQASTYEQYF	TGTGCCAGCAGCGTGGGACAGGCCTCTACCTACGAGCAGTACTTC
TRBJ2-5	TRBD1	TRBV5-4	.	CASSLQGGFMETQYF	TGTGCCAGCAGCCTGCAAGGGGGCTTTATGGAGACCCAGTACTTC
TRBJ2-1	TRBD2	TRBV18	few	CASSHETSGRMYNEQFF	TGTGCCAGCTCCCACGAAACTAGCGGGAGGATGTACAATGAGCAGTTCTTC
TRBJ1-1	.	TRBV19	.	CASSMGGVDTEAFF	TGTGCCAGTAGTATGGGTGGAGTGGACACTGAAGCTTTCTTT
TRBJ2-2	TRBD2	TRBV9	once	CASSVGLAGFTGELFF	TGTGCCAGCAGCGTTGGACTAGCGGGGTTTACCGGGGAGCTGTTTTTT
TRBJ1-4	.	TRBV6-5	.	CASSYSPNVNEKLFF	TGTGCCAGCAGTTACTCCCCCAATGTTAATGAAAAACTGTTTTTT
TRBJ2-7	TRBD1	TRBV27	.	CASSLGTGIYEQYF	TGTGCCAGCAGTTTAGGGACAGGCATTTACGAGCAGTACTTC
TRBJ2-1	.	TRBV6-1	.	CASSEGQRYNEQFF	TGTGCCAGCTCCGAAGGTCAGCGGTACAATGAGCAGTTCTTC
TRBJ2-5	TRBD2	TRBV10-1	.	CASNPGGSGTPQYF	TGCGCCAGCAACCCGGGTGGTAGCGGGACCCCCCAGTACTTC
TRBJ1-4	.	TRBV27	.	CASSPKTGLGEKLFF	TGTGCCAGCAGCCCGAAGACAGGACTCGGAGAAAAACTGTTTTTT
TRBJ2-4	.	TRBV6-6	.	CASIRGNIQYF	TGTGCCAGCATCCGCGGAAACATTCAGTACTTC
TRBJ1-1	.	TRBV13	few	CASSLEGGNTEAFF	TGTGCCAGCAGCTTAGAAGGGGGTAACACTGAAGCTTTCTTT
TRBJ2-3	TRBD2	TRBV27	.	CASSLEASGRNTDTQYF	TGTGCCAGCAGTTTAGAGGCTAGCGGGAGGAACACAGATACGCAGTATTTT
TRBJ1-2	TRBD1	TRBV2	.	CASSDRGYYGYTF	TGTGCCAGCAGTGACAGGGGGTACTATGGCTACACCTTC
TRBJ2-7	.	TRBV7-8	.	CASSQYASLGRGYYEQYF	TGTGCCAGCAGCCAATATGCATCTTTGGGACGGGGGTACTACGAGCAGTACTTC
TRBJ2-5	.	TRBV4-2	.	CASSQAVQETQYF	TGTGCCAGCAGCCAAGCGGTCCAAGAGACCCAGTACTTC
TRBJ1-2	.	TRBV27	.	CASSFRGNYGYTF	TGTGCCAGCAGTTTTAGGGGGAACTATGGCTACACCTTC
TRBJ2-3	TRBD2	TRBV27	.	CASSFFPTSGGTDTQYF	TGTGCCAGCAGTTTTTTCCCGACTAGCGGGGGGACAGATACGCAGTATTTT
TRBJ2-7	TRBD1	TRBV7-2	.	CASSSPNRGGEQYF	TGTGCCAGCAGCTCGCCCAACAGGGGCGGCGAGCAGTACTTC
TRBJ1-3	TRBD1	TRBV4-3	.	CASSQAPTGGFGNTIYF	TGCGCCAGCAGCCAAGCCCCTACAGGGGGCTTTGGAAACACCATATATTTT
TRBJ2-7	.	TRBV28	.	CASRNGGPRASYEQYF	TGTGCCAGCAGAAACGGAGGACCCCGGGCGTCCTACGAGCAGTACTTC
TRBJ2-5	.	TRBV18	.	CASSNGLQETQYF	TGTGCCAGCTCAAACGGACTGCAGGAGACCCAGTACTTC
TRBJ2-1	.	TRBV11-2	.	CASSLSSNEQFF	TGTGCCAGCAGCTTGTCCAGCAATGAGCAGTTCTTC
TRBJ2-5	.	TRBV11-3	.	CASSRNGLSETQYF	TGTGCCAGCAGCCGCAATGGACTGTCGGAGACCCAGTACTTC
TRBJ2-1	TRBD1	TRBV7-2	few	CASSTYRDRGSGEQFF	TGTGCCAGCTCCACCTACCGGGACAGGGGGTCGGGTGAGCAGTTCTTC